This T cell receptor beta chain was captured in a study of shared clonotypes between healthy human individuals. Study-wide findings and caveats: The diversity represented, both genetic and in exposure history, was limited by few donors. It was observed that about 5% of naive CD4 clonotypes were shared across a handful of donors.

The CDR3 consists of 16 residues. Trimming removed 6 bases from V and 9 bases from J, with 24 bases in between. Per the germline V gene, CDR1 is KGHSH and CDR2 is LQKENI. Some clones are missing from TCRdb's copy, which holds only in-frame ones; the method was immunoSEQ multiplex PCR. The sample records a few million clones, about 94% being singletons. Points on this clone: The antigen is not known.

Terminally differentiated effector memory CD45RA+ cells were excluded from the naive CD8 cells, which were CD45RO-negative and positively selected for CCR7. V gene TRBV18 combines with J gene TRBJ2-1; D might be TRBD1 or TRBD2, each matching 5 bases. Sequenced: naive CD8+ T cells from PBMCs. The receptor comes from a man in his late teens or twenties in good health. Some clones in this sample may be carry-over from other donors' samples. CDR3 in DNA: TGTGCCAGCTCGTATCCGGACTCTTCCCAGGGTGGTGAGCAGTTCTTC. Translated: CASSYPDSSQGGEQFF.